The 10 T cell receptor beta chains listed next were all sequenced from one sample in a study of T cell responses to AZD1222 COVID-19 vaccine. Clones were sequenced by immunoSEQ multiplex PCR, and TCRdb holds only the in-frame ones, with some missing. This table has approximately 100,000 clones, over 75% appearing once. Here the sequenced sample was peripheral blood, taken on day 0 of MenACWY control vaccination. Receptors were obtained from an adult in good health.

Concerning this clone itself: A read error may produce the germline difference seen at one junction end. The rearrangement uses TRBV28 and TRBJ2-7, with D perhaps TRBD1 (6 bases). The CDR3 is 16 residues long. Germline CDR1 is MDHEN and CDR2 is SYDVKM. The CDR3 region is CASSLGSPITGYGQYF. The CDR3 coding sequence is TGTGCCAGCAGTTTAGGGTCCCCGATAACAGGGTACGGGCAGTACTTC.

This chain links TRBV2 with TRBJ1-5, with 8 nucleotides matching TRBD1. CDR1 and CDR2 (germline): SNHLY, FYNNEI. The V and J ends lost 6 bases and 3 bases, in that order; junction bases with no gene match: 7. The CDR3 runs to 15 residues. Written as DNA, the CDR3 is TGTGCCAGCAGGGATGACAGGGGACTCAATCAGCCCCAGCATTTT. It is translated as CASRDDRGLNQPQHF.

The chain joins TRBV30 to TRBJ1-4; 9 nucleotides agree with TRBD1. Germline trimming cut 5 bases from V and 6 bases from J; bases unmatched to any gene: 7. This CDR3 is built from 14 residues. CDR1 and CDR2 from the germline V gene are GTSNPN and SVGIG (reference sequence). The CDR3, as DNA: TGTGCCTGGGGGGGGACAGGGAGCTATGAAAAACTGTTTTTT. Its protein is CAWGGTGSYEKLFF.

The rearrangement joins TRBV4-2 to TRBJ1-2; 7 nucleotides match TRBD1. The V gene end was trimmed by 4 bases and the J gene end by 7 bases; junction bases not matched to a gene: 15. The germline V gene has CDR1 LGHNA and CDR2 YNFKEQ. The CDR3 sequence is 16 residues long. CDR3 in amino acids: CASSPRQGTSESGYTF. The DNA of the CDR3 is TGTGCCAGCAGCCCAAGACAGGGTACGAGCGAGTCTGGCTACACCTTC.

J is TRBJ1-1 and V is TRBV4-3; TRBD1 might be the D (5 bases). Per germline, CDR1 LGHNA and CDR2 YSLEER. The V and J ends lost 3 bases and 0 bases respectively, with 5 bases between them. This CDR3 spans 13 amino acids. The CDR3 DNA sequence: TGCGCCAGCAGCCAGACAGTGAACACTGAAGCTTTCTTT. It is translated as CASSQTVNTEAFF.

The CDR3 sequence is CASSFVTSGTYEQYF. For the CDR3, the DNA is TGTGCCAGCAGCTTTGTGACTAGCGGGACCTACGAGCAGTACTTC. The gene calls are TRBV7-2 and TRBJ2-7; the match to TRBD2 covers 11 bases. CDR3 size: 15 residues. J gave up 2 bases and V 3 bases, and 3 bases lay outside the gene matches. Germline CDR1 SGHTA, CDR2 FQGNSA. The entire variable domain, with the rest obtained from reference TRBV7-2 and TRBJ2-7, is as follows: GAGVSQSPSNKVTEKGKDVELRCDPISGHTALYWYRQSLGQGLEFLIYFQGNSAPDKSGLPSDRFSAERTGGSVSTLTIQRTQQEDSAVYLCASSFVTSGTYEQYFGPGTRLTVT.

This clone has only one observation. The chain combines TRBV12-3 or TRBV12-4 with TRBJ2-7; D remains unclear. CDR3 length: 12 residues. V gave up 6 bases and J gave up 4 bases, with 10 bases separating them. The CDR3 spells CASRGSPYEQYF. The CDR3 nucleotides are TGTGCCAGCAGAGGATCCCCGTACGAGCAGTACTTC.

CDR3 DNA sequence: TGTGCCAGCAGTTTATCGGGGGTGGGCAATCAGCCCCAGCATTTT. Its translation: CASSLSGVGNQPQHF. The rearrangement links TRBV28 to TRBJ1-5, with a tentative D call TRBD1 (5 bases). The V gene lost 1 base and the J gene lost 2 bases, with 9 bases spanning the gap. Germline V gene sequence: CDR1 MDHEN, CDR2 SYDVKM. The CDR3 consists of 15 residues.

The chain combines TRBV10-2 with TRBJ1-6; weak D call: TRBD1 (5 bases). The CDR3 loop spans 15 amino acids. Trimming pared 2 bases from V and 10 bases from J, leaving 15 bases between. CDR1 and CDR2 (germline): WSHSY, SAAADI. The CDR3 region has the DNA TGCGCCAGCAGTGAGCCCCCAGGGTTATTCTCACCCCTCCACTTT. Translation gives CASSEPPGLFSPLHF.

V is TRBV6-5 and J is TRBJ1-6; D is ambiguous. V was cut by 9 bases and J by 0 bases, with 6 bases left in between. Germline assignment: CDR1 MNHEY and CDR2 SVGAGI. This CDR3 region has 13 residues. The CDR3 is CASQFSYNSPLHF. The CDR3 DNA reads as TGTGCCAGTCAGTTCTCCTATAATTCACCCCTCCACTTT.